Listed below are T cell receptor beta chains from one sample, sequenced in a study of PD-1 blockade in mismatch repair-deficient tumors. The data were produced by immunoSEQ multiplex PCR, yet TCRdb's version contains in-frame clones alone and is incomplete. In the table there are more than 8,500 clones, approximately 89% of which are singletons. The specimen was PBMCs, collected 46 weeks after starting pembrolizumab. The receptor source for this set is an adult with mismatch repair-deficient cancer. Each CDR3 is given with its conserved first and last residue. D genes are given only for firm matches. Size is stated for part of the rows, as once, few or many counts, or as a class when the clone is expanded.

size,J,D,V,DNA,CDR3
-,TRBJ2-1,-,TRBV21-1,TGTGCCAGCAGCAAAGTAGAGTCCGCTAGCGGGAGGGCGATTTACAATGAGCAGTTCTTC,CASSKVESASGRAIYNEQFF
-,TRBJ1-4,TRBD1,TRBV5-1,TGCGCCAGCAGCTTGGCAGGACAGGGCGAAAAACTGTTTTTT,CASSLAGQGEKLFF
once,TRBJ1-1,-,TRBV29-1,TGCAGCGTAGGGGCAGGGTCCGACACTGAAGCTTTCTTT,CSVGAGSDTEAFF
-,TRBJ1-5,-,TRBV19,TGTGCCAGTAGTATTCTTTCGGTTCAGCCCCAGCATTTT,CASSILSVQPQHF
-,TRBJ1-2,TRBD1,TRBV5-4,TGTGCCAGCAGCTTAAGGGACAGGGGTTCTGGCTACACCTTC,CASSLRDRGSGYTF
-,TRBJ2-7,TRBD1,TRBV5-1,TGCGCCAGCGCGCGACAGGGTAATTACGAGCAGTACTTC,CASARQGNYEQYF
-,TRBJ1-2,TRBD1,TRBV7-3,TGTGCCAGCAGCGCTGGGGACAGCAACTATGGCTACACCTTC,CASSAGDSNYGYTF
-,TRBJ1-2,-,TRBV6-5,TGTGCCAGCAGTTCCAGGGAAAACTATGGCTACACCTTC,CASSSRENYGYTF
-,TRBJ2-3,-,TRBV11-3,TGTGCCAGCAGCTTAGGAGCGACGAGCACAGATACGCAGTATTTT,CASSLGATSTDTQYF
-,TRBJ2-5,TRBD1,TRBV28,TGTGCCAGCAGGCCCGCGGGGACAGGGTTTTTGGAGACCCAGTACTTC,CASRPAGTGFLETQYF
few,TRBJ1-2,-,TRBV5-4,TGTGCCAGCAGCTCCAGGGACTATGGCTACACCTTC,CASSSRDYGYTF
-,TRBJ1-5,TRBD1,TRBV19,TGTGCCAGTAGTATTTGGACAGGGGATCAGCCCCAGCATTTT,CASSIWTGDQPQHF
-,TRBJ2-7,-,TRBV14,TGTGCCAGCAGCCAATTTCACACGACCTACGAGCAGTACTTC,CASSQFHTTYEQYF
-,TRBJ2-3,-,TRBV6-5,TGTGCCAGCAGTTATATGGCAACGCAGTATTTT,CASSYMATQYF
-,TRBJ1-4,-,TRBV6-1,TGTGCCAGTCTTCGGGCGGGTGAAAAACTGTTTTTT,CASLRAGEKLFF
-,TRBJ1-5,TRBD1,TRBV6-5,TGTGCCAGCAGAGCTGACAGGGGGGGTCAGCCCCAGCATTTT,CASRADRGGQPQHF
-,TRBJ2-1,TRBD2,TRBV28,TGTGCCAGCAGGGATTCTAGCGGGAGCGGCTATGAGCAGTTCTTC,CASRDSSGSGYEQFF
-,TRBJ2-5,TRBD1,TRBV7-9,TGTGCCAGCAGCTTAGGGGACAGGGGGGGCCTAGAGACCCAGTACTTC,CASSLGDRGGLETQYF
-,TRBJ2-7,-,TRBV2,TGTGCCAGCAGTACGTCCAGGGGCGAGCAGTACTTC,CASSTSRGEQYF
-,TRBJ2-5,TRBD2,TRBV7-8,TGTGCCAGCAGCTTGAGGTGGGCGGGAGTCGGGGAGACCCAGTACTTC,CASSLRWAGVGETQYF
-,TRBJ2-1,-,TRBV11-2,TGTGCCAGCAGCCAGGAAACCTACAATGAGCAGTTCTTC,CASSQETYNEQFF
-,TRBJ2-3,TRBD2,TRBV7-3,TGTGCCAGCAGCTTACTCCCGGGTAGCGGGAGGGCCTCTGGCACAGATACGCAGTATTTT,CASSLLPGSGRASGTDTQYF
-,TRBJ2-1,TRBD1,TRBV6-5,TGTGCCAGCAGTACGGGACAGGGCTTCAATGAGCAGTTCTTC,CASSTGQGFNEQFF